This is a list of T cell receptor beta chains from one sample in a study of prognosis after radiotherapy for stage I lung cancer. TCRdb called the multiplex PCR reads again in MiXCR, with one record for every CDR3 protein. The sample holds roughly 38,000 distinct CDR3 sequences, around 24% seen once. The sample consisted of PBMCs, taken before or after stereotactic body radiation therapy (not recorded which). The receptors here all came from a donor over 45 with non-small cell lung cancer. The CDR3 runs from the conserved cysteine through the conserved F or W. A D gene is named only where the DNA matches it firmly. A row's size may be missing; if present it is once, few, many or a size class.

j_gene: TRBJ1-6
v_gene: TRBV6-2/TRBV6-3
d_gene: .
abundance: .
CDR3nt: TGTGCCAGCAGTTACTCCGGGGATTCACCCCTCCACTTT
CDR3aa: CASSYSGDSPLHF

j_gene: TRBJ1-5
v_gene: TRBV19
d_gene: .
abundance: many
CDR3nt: TGTGCCAGTAGTATTGGCGGGGGTACGAATCAGCCCCAGCATTTT
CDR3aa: CASSIGGGTNQPQHF

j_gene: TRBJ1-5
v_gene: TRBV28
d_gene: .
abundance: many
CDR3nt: TGTGCCAGCAGTTTTACCAGCCACAGGAGTCATCAGCCCCAGCATTTT
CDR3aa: CASSFTSHRSHQPQHF

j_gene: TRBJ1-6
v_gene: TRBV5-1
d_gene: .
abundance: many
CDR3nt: TGCGCCAGCAGCTTGGAAATCCCCTATAATTCACCCCTCCACTTT
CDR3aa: CASSLEIPYNSPLHF

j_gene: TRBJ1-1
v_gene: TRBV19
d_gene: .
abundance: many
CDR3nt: TGTGCCAGTAGCTCCGGGGCCTTGAACACTGAAGCTTTCTTT
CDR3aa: CASSSGALNTEAFF

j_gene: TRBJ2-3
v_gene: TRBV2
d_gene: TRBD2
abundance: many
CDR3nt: TGTGCCAGCATTCCGGGGGGGAGCACAGATACGCAGTATTTT
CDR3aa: CASIPGGSTDTQYF

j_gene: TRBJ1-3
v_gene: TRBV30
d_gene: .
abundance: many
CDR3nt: TGTGCCTGCCTAGACAGGAGCTCTGGAAACACCATATATTTT
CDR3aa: CACLDRSSGNTIYF

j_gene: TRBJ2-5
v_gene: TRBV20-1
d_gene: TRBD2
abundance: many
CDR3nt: TGCAGTGCTAGTTGGGACTATCAAGAGACCCAGTACTTC
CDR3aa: CSASWDYQETQYF

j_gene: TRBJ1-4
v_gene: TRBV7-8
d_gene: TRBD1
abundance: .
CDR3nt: TGTGCCAGCAGCCGGGACAGGGCAGGCGAAAAACTGTTTTTT
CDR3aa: CASSRDRAGEKLFF

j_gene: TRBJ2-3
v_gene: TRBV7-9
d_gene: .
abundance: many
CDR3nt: TGTGCCAGCAGCTTAGTCGGGGGACAAACAGATACGCAGTATTTT
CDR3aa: CASSLVGGQTDTQYF

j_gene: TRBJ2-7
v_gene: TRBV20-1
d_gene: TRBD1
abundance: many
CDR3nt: TGCAGTGCTCACGTCGGGACAGACGAGCAGTACTTC
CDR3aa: CSAHVGTDEQYF

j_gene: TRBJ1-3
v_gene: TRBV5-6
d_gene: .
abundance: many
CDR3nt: TGTGCCAGCAGCTTGGTGGAGGGGAACGGAAACACCATATATTTT
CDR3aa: CASSLVEGNGNTIYF

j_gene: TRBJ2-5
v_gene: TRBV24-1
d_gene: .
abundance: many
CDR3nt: TGTGCCACCAGTGCCTCTTTAGGGTGGGAGACCCAGTACTTC
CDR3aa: CATSASLGWETQYF

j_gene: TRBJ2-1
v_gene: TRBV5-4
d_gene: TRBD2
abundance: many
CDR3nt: TGTGCCAGCAGCTTTGTTAGCGGGAGGGCTAATGAGCAGTTCTTC
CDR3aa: CASSFVSGRANEQFF

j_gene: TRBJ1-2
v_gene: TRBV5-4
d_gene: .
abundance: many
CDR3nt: TGTGCCAGCAGCTTGGTCTCTCAGAACCCTAACTATGGCTACACCTTC
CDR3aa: CASSLVSQNPNYGYTF

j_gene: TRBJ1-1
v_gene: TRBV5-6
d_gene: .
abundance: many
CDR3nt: TGTGCCAGCAGCTTCCCCCCAGGACAGACTGAAGCTTTCTTT
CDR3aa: CASSFPPGQTEAFF

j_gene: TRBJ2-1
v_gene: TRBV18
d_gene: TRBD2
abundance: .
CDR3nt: TGTGCCAGCTCACCACCGAACGCGGGAGGGGAGTTCTTC
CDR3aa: CASSPPNAGGEFF

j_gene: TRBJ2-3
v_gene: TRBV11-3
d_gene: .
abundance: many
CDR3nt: TGTGCCAGCAGCTTAGCTGGACATACGCAGTATTTT
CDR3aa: CASSLAGHTQYF

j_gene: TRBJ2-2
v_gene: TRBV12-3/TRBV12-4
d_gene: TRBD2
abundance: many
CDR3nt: TGTGCCAGCAGTCCTACTAGCGCATTCACCGGGGAGCTGTTTTTT
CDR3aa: CASSPTSAFTGELFF

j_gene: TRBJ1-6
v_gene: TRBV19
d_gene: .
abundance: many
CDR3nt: TGTGCCAGTAGTATAGGGGACCTTCAGTCACCCCTCCACTTT
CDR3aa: CASSIGDLQSPLHF

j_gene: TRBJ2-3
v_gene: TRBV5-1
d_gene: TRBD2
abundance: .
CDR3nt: TGCGCCAGCAGCTTGGGCGTAGCGGGGGGCGCAGATACGCAGTATTTT
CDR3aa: CASSLGVAGGADTQYF

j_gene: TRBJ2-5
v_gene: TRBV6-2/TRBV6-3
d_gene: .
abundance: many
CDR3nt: TGTGCCAGCAGGTCGAAAGGGGAGACCCAGTACTTC
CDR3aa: CASRSKGETQYF

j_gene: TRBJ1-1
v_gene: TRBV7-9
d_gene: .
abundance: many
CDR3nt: TGTGCCAGCAGCAGTCGGGTGGCGGGGAACACTGAAGCTTTCTTT
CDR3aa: CASSSRVAGNTEAFF

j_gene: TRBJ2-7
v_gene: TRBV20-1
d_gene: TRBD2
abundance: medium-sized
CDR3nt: TGCAGTGCTAGTTTGCCCCGACTAGCGGTAACCTACGAGCAGTACTTC
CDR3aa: CSASLPRLAVTYEQYF

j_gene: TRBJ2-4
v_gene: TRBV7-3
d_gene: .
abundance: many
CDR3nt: TGTGCCAGCAGCCTAAGGGGTCCATTGAACATTCAGTACTTC
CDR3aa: CASSLRGPLNIQYF

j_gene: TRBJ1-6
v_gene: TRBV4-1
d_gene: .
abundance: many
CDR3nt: TGCGCCAGCAGCCAAGATAATTCACCCCTCCACTTT
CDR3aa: CASSQDNSPLHF

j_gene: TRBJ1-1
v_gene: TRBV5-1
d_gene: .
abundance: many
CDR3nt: TGCGCCAGCAGCCTGGCACAGGGAAATTCTGAAGCTTTCTTT
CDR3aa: CASSLAQGNSEAFF

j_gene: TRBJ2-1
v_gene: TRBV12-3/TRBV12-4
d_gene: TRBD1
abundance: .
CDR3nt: TGTGCCAGCAGTACCGACAGGGGTCAATACAATGAGCAGTTCTTC
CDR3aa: CASSTDRGQYNEQFF

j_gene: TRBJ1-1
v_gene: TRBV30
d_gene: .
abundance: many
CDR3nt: TGTGCCTGGAGTTTCGGGGGGAAGGCTTTCTTT
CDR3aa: CAWSFGGKAFF

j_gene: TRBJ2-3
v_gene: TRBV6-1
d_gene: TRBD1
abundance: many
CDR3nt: TGTGCCAGCAGTCCCCCTGACAGGGGGCAGGTAGATACGCAGTATTTT
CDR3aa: CASSPPDRGQVDTQYF

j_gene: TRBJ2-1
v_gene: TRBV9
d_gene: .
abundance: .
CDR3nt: TGTGCCAGTAGCGTATGTTGGGCCAATGAGCAGTTCTTC
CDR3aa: CASSVCWANEQFF

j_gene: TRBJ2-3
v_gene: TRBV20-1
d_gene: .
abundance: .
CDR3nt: TGCAGTGCTAGAACCGGAGACGGGGCAGATACGCAGTATTTT
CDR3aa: CSARTGDGADTQYF

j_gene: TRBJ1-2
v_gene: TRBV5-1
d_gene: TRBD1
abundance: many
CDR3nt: TGCGCCAGCAGCTCTGGCCGGACAGGAGGGTATGGCTACACCTTC
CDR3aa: CASSSGRTGGYGYTF

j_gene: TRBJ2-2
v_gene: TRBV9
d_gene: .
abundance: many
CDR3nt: TGTGCCAGCAGCGCCCTTAACACGAACACCGGGGAGCTGTTTTTT
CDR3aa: CASSALNTNTGELFF

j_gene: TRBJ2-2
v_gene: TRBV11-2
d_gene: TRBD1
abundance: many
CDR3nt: TGTGCCAGCAGCGGCTCCGGGACAGGGGGCACCGGGGAGCTGTTTTTT
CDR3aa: CASSGSGTGGTGELFF

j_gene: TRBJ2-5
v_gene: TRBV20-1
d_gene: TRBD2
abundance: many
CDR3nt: TGCAGTGCTAGCGGGGGGACGTTCGAGACCCAGTACTTC
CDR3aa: CSASGGTFETQYF

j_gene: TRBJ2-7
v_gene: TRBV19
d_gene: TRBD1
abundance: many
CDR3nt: TGTGCCAGTAGTATAGATCACAGGGGCACCGCAACCTACGAGCAGTACTTC
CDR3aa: CASSIDHRGTATYEQYF

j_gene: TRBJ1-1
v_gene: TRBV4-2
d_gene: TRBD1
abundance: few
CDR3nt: TGTGCCAGCAGCCAAGATTTGGGACAGATGAGCGTCGGCACTGAAGCTTTCTTT
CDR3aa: CASSQDLGQMSVGTEAFF

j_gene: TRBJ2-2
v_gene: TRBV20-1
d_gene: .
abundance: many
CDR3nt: TGCAGTGCTAGGAGTAAGAGGTCTGGGGGGGAGCTGTTTTTT
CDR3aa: CSARSKRSGGELFF

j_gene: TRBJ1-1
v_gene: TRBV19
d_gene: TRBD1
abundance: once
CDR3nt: TGTGCCAGTAGTACTAAGGACAGGGGGACTGAAGCTTTCTTT
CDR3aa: CASSTKDRGTEAFF